The next 5 T cell receptor beta chains were all read from a single sample in a study of T cell changes during pregnancy in multiple sclerosis. The assay was immunoSEQ multiplex PCR, and TCRdb's table has in-frame clones only and misses some. The data hold about 67,000 clones, with just over 90% observed a single time. The source material was peripheral blood, sampled after pregnancy. The receptors originated from a female donor with multiple sclerosis, enrolled in a pregnancy study.

The chain links TRBV11-2 to TRBJ1-4; a possible D gene is TRBD1 (6 bases). Looked up from germline, CDR1 is SGHAT and CDR2 is FQNNGV. Trimming removed 5 bases at V and 1 base at J, with 8 bases between. This CDR3 spans 14 amino acids. The CDR3 nucleotides read TGTGCCAGCAGCCCACAGGGAACTAATGAAAAACTGTTTTTT. This encodes CASSPQGTNEKLFF.

As to this clone: A junction end diverges from the germline sequence, so it may reflect a read error. CDR3 sequence (DNA): TGTGCCAGCAGTTACCGTGACAGTATGCTTCACTTC. Translated: CASSYRDSMLHF. The rearrangement links TRBV6-5 to TRBJ2-7; possibly TRBD1 for D (5 bases). The CDR3 is 12 residues long. CDR1 and CDR2 (germline): MNHEY, SVGAGI.

This chain uses TRBV4-3 with TRBJ2-2; 8 bases are a match to TRBD2. Germline lookup yields CDR1 LGHNA and CDR2 YSLEER. The V and J ends lost 0 bases and 0 bases, in that order; junction bases with no gene match: 6. The CDR3 is 18 amino acids. Written as DNA, the CDR3 is TGCGCCAGCAGCCAAGATCCGGGGGGGTTCGCGAACACCGGGGAGCTGTTTTTT. Encoded protein: CASSQDPGGFANTGELFF.

The chain's CDR3 is CASRNLGGRFVDYGYTF. As DNA, the CDR3 is TGTGCCAGCAGAAATCTGGGGGGGCGCTTTGTTGACTATGGCTACACCTTC. The chain joins TRBV27 to TRBJ1-2, with D maybe TRBD1 (6 bases). V was trimmed by 6 bases and J by 3 bases, leaving 23 bases between them. Germline loops: CDR1 MNHEY, CDR2 SMNVEV (reference sequence). The CDR3 spans 17 residues.

The chain carries TRBV19 and TRBJ1-1; D perhaps matches TRBD1 (6 bases). V was shortened by 1 base and J by 2 bases, with 8 bases between the two germline ends. The germline V gene has CDR1 LNHDA and CDR2 SQIVND (reference sequence). The CDR3 runs to 14 residues. CDR3 bases: TGTGCCAGTAGTATAGTCAGGGGTAACACTGAAGCTTTCTTT. Protein: CASSIVRGNTEAFF.